A selection of T cell receptor beta chains follows, all from one sample in a study of T cell responses to AZD1222 COVID-19 vaccine. Clones were read by immunoSEQ multiplex PCR, and TCRdb kept only the in-frame ones, dropping some. The table records 150,000 to 200,000 clones, approximately 90% of them present only once. The source material was peripheral blood, sampled 28 days after the second AZD1222 dose. All receptors derive from an adult who received the AZD1222 COVID-19 vaccine. CDR3s include the opening cysteine and the closing phenylalanine or tryptophan. Fields, in order: J gene, V gene, D gene, CDR3 DNA, CDR3 protein. D genes are given only for firm matches.

TRBJ2-3,TRBV11-3,-,TGTGCCAGCAGCTTAGGAAGGCTAAGTTCTAGCACAGATACGCAGTATTTT,CASSLGRLSSSTDTQYF
TRBJ1-6,TRBV4-3,-,TGCGCCAGCAGCCCCCAGTGGAATTCACCCCTCCACTTT,CASSPQWNSPLHF
TRBJ1-2,TRBV5-4,TRBD1,TGTGCCAGCAGCCCTCCGGCCGGGACAGGGGATGGCTACACCTTC,CASSPPAGTGDGYTF
TRBJ1-4,TRBV6-5,-,TGTGCCAGCAGTTTTGGAGAAAAACTGTTTTTT,CASSFGEKLFF
TRBJ2-3,TRBV10-3,-,TGTGCCATCGGGGGGCTCCCAGGGGAAAACACAGATACGCAGTATTTT,CAIGGLPGENTDTQYF
TRBJ2-7,TRBV10-3,TRBD2,TGTGCCATCAGTGAGGGGATAGCGGGCCCTAACTTC,CAISEGIAGPNF
TRBJ1-1,TRBV5-5,TRBD1,TGTGCCAGCACTGGACAGGGGGCCTTGAACACTGAAGCTTTCTTT,CASTGQGALNTEAFF
TRBJ2-7,TRBV13,-,TGTGCCAGCAGCCCCAGGGTCACGATTAAAGAGCAGTACTTC,CASSPRVTIKEQYF
TRBJ2-5,TRBV3-1/TRBV3-2,-,TGTGCCAGCAGCCTTCAAGAGACCCAGTACTTC,CASSLQETQYF
TRBJ2-7,TRBV7-8,-,TGTGCCAGCAGCTTCTTAGGGCACGAGCAGTACTTC,CASSFLGHEQYF
TRBJ1-2,TRBV28,-,TGTGCCAGCAGTTCGACAGGACAACCCTATGGCTACACCTTC,CASSSTGQPYGYTF